The T cell receptor beta chain under discussion was sequenced for a study of spatial heterogeneity in lung cancer. On the study more broadly: There were consistently more beta-chain sequences detected than alpha-chain sequences.

V shed 6 bases, J shed 4 bases, and the junction held 5 bases outside the gene matches. CDR1 MNHNS and CDR2 SASEGT come from the germline V gene. This CDR3 region has 15 residues. Described time point: blood at routine non-recurrence follow-up after resection. Whole RNA from tumor, nontumor lung or frozen PBMC was sequenced unsorted. A unique molecular identifier was attached to every TCR cDNA molecule. In TCRdb, the 5' RACE reads were re-called with MiXCR into one record per CDR3 protein. The sample carries under 150,000 distinct CDR3 sequences, 10% to 11% recorded once. This clonotype showed up just a few times.

The J gene is TRBJ2-7, the V gene TRBV6-1; 14 positions match TRBD2. The material was PBMCs, obtained at follow-up. The clonotype comes from a female donor with early-stage non-small cell lung cancer. In DNA, the CDR3 is TGTGCCAGCAGCCTGACTAGCGGGAGGGCGTACGAGCAGTACTTC. This sequence encodes CASSLTSGRAYEQYF.